Sequencing of this T cell receptor beta chain was carried out in a study of breast tumors, draining lymph nodes, adjacent tissues. Findings and limits, study-wide: Compared with basal-like, luminal-like tumors shared significantly more repertoire with nontumor tissue. Data fit most tumor T cells coming from lymph node, expanding in tumor. The lymph node origin of tumor T cells was framed as consistent with a hypothesis, not demonstrated. Tumors had less TCR diversity than lymph nodes, more than nontumor tissue.

Comment on this clonotype: Antigen specificity is unknown.

The CDR3 has 12 amino acids. Germline lookup yields CDR1 MGHDK and CDR2 SYGVNS. With 6 bases removed from V and 13 bases from J, the gap between germline ends came to 16 bases. The lymph nodes were axillary draining lymph nodes from breast cancer patients. TCRdb re-analysed the multiplex PCR reads in MiXCR, keeping a single row per CDR3 protein. The table records some 170,000 distinct CDR3 sequences, about 30% of them present only once. The sequenced material came from axillary lymph node tissue. This chain links TRBV25-1 with TRBJ1-5, with a weak D call TRBD1 (6 bases). The clonotype was recovered from a female donor with breast cancer. Some clones in this sample may be carry-over from other donors' samples. Written as DNA, the CDR3 is TGTGCCAGCAGCCTTTTCGGGGACACTCAGCATTTT. This codes for CASSLFGDTQHF.